The 22 T cell receptor beta chains in this list originate from one sample, sequenced in a study of cytomegalovirus exposure and HLA in healthy donors. Here immunoSEQ multiplex PCR was the method, and the copy in TCRdb shows in-frame clones only, minus some. The data hold roughly 170,000 clones, with roughly 84% observed a single time. The sequencing input was PBMCs. These receptors were obtained from a woman aged 18-35 years in good health and CMV-seropositive.

This rearrangement joins TRBV20-1 to TRBJ1-2, with D unresolved. Trimming left V 6 bases short and J 8 bases short, with 7 bases between. Germline values: CDR1 DFQATT, CDR2 SNEGSKA (reference sequence). CDR3 length: 9 residues. CDR3 sequence (DNA): TGCAGTGCCCCGGGGGGCTACACCTTC. Translated: CSAPGGYTF.

This chain links TRBV18 with TRBJ2-3; 9 positions match TRBD2. Unmatched junction bases numbered 9, after V lost 3 bases and J lost 5 bases. The CDR3 extends over 16 amino acids. Germline loops: CDR1 KGHSH, CDR2 LQKENI. The CDR3 region has the DNA TGTGCCAGCTCACCCGCGGCGGGGGGGCCCGGAGATACGCAGTATTTT. It encodes CASSPAAGGPGDTQYF.

CDR3 region: CASSESGPGNTIYF. DNA for the CDR3: TGTGCCAGCAGTGAATCAGGGCCTGGAAACACCATATATTTT. The chain is built from TRBV2 and TRBJ1-3, with D possibly being TRBD1 (5 bases). Trimming cost V 2 bases and J 2 bases, with 7 bases left between them. The CDR3 runs to 14 residues. The germline gives CDR1 SNHLY, CDR2 FYNNEI. Supplemented by reference TRBV2 and TRBJ1-3, the full variable domain reads EPEVTQTPSHQVTQMGQEVILRCVPISNHLYFYWYRQILGQKVEFLVSFYNNEISEKSEIFDDQFSVERPDGSNFTLKIRSTKLEDSAMYFCASSESGPGNTIYFGEGSWLTVV.

The chain is built from TRBV25-1 and TRBJ2-5; tentatively, D is TRBD2 (5 bases). The CDR3 sequence is 17 residues long. Germline V gives CDR1 MGHDK, CDR2 SYGVNS. The germline V and J ends were trimmed by 2 bases and 4 bases, with 20 bases remaining between them. In DNA form, the CDR3 reads TGTGCCAGCAGTGAAGAGATTACTATCAACGGGGTAGAGACCCAGTACTTC. This translates into CASSEEITINGVETQYF.

V is TRBV4-3 and J is TRBJ2-3; D is uncertain. Germline V gives CDR1 LGHNA, CDR2 YSLEER. V gave up 0 bases and J gave up 10 bases, with 11 bases separating them. The CDR3 covers 13 residues. The CDR3 loop reads CASSQERRVAQYF. CDR3 coding DNA: TGCGCCAGCAGCCAAGAGCGTCGCGTGGCGCAGTATTTT.

The CDR3 sequence: CASSYNPGEAGNTIYF. The CDR3 DNA reads as TGTGCCAGCAGTTACAACCCGGGGGAAGCTGGAAACACCATATATTTT. V usage is TRBV6-5 and J usage is TRBJ1-3, with D possibly TRBD1 on 5 matching bases. Looked up from germline, CDR1 is MNHEY and CDR2 is SVGAGI. This CDR3 has 16 residues. V was trimmed by 2 bases and J by 2 bases, leaving 13 bases between them.

The chain carries TRBV7-9 and TRBJ2-5; 8 bases align to TRBD2. V lost 5 bases, J lost 5 bases, and 13 bases stayed unmatched. The CDR3 has 16 amino acids. Looked up from germline, CDR1 is SEHNR and CDR2 is FQNEAQ (reference sequence). For the CDR3, the DNA is TGTGCCAGCAGCCTAGGAACCGGACTAGCAGGCGAGACCCAGTACTTC. Its protein is CASSLGTGLAGETQYF. Together with reference TRBV7-9 and TRBJ2-5, the CDR3 gives the full variable domain: DTGVSQNPRHKITKRGQNVTFRCDPISEHNRLYWYRQTLGQGPEFLTYFQNEAQLEKSRLLSDRFSAERPKGSFSTLEIQRTEQGDSAMYLCASSLGTGLAGETQYFGPGTRLLVL.

V and J are TRBV28 and TRBJ2-3; D gene ambiguous. V dropped 4 bases and J dropped 1 base, with 3 bases sitting between them. The CDR3 length is 12 residues. CDR1 and CDR2 from the germline V gene are MDHEN and SYDVKM. CDR3 residues: CASSSGTDTQYF. The CDR3 bases are TGTGCCAGCAGTTCCGGCACAGATACGCAGTATTTT.

The genes are TRBV19 and TRBJ1-2, with a weak D call TRBD1 (5 bases). V lost 4 bases to trimming and J lost 4 bases, with 16 bases between them. The germline gives CDR1 LNHDA, CDR2 SQIVND (reference sequence). CDR3 size: 15 residues. The CDR3 DNA reads TGTGCCAGTAGTACCTCAGGGTTCCCCACCTATGGCTACACCTTC. It specifies CASSTSGFPTYGYTF.

V is TRBV19 and J is TRBJ2-2; tentative D call: TRBD2 (7 bases). V shed 6 bases and J shed 3 bases, with 17 bases lying between them. The CDR3 is 16 amino acids. Germline CDR1 is LNHDA and CDR2 is SQIVND (reference sequence). The CDR3 spells CASSPLGAGDTGELFF. DNA for the CDR3: TGTGCCAGTAGCCCTTTGGGGGCGGGGGACACCGGGGAGCTGTTTTTT.

The chain carries TRBV6-1 and TRBJ1-5, with TRBD1 matching over 9 bases. J lost 2 bases, V lost 2 bases, and 19 bases had no gene match. Per the germline V gene, CDR1 is MNHNS and CDR2 is SASEGT. The CDR3 loop spans 21 amino acids. The CDR3 nucleotides are TGTGCCAGCAGTGAATTCGGTCGTTTAGGGACAGGGCGAGGTGGCAATCAGCCCCAGCATTTT. This translates into CASSEFGRLGTGRGGNQPQHF.

The V and J genes are TRBV13 and TRBJ1-2; 8 bases agree with TRBD1. This CDR3 has 13 amino acids. Germline trimming cut 5 bases from V and 4 bases from J; bases unmatched to any gene: 3. The germline CDR1 and CDR2 sequences are PRHDT and FYEKMQ (reference sequence). In DNA form, the CDR3 reads TGTGCCAGCAGCATCGGACAGGGCTATGGCTACACCTTC. Amino acid sequence: CASSIGQGYGYTF.

The V gene is TRBV2, the J gene TRBJ2-2; D remains unclear. Germline CDR1 and CDR2: SNHLY and FYNNEI. The CDR3 spans 11 residues. Trimming removed 7 bases at V and 7 bases at J, with 7 bases between. CDR3 sequence: CASKKLGELFF. CDR3 nucleotides: TGTGCCAGCAAAAAGCTCGGGGAGCTGTTTTTT.

V usage is TRBV9 and J usage is TRBJ2-7, with TRBD1 identical over 9 bases. J was trimmed by 4 bases and V by 4 bases; bases with no gene match: 6. The CDR3 length is 14 residues. CDR1 is SGDLS and CDR2 is YYNGEE in the germline V gene. In nucleotides, the CDR3 is TGTGCCAGCAGCCCGCGGACAGGGGCGTACGAGCAGTACTTC. Encoded protein: CASSPRTGAYEQYF.

The chain uses TRBV6-4 and TRBJ2-3; the match to TRBD2 covers 15 bases. CDR1 is MRHNA and CDR2 is SNTAGT in the germline V gene. The CDR3 covers 16 residues. V gave up 6 bases and J gave up 3 bases; unmatched junction bases: 4. The CDR3 sequence: CASSRTSGGATDTQYF. In DNA form, the CDR3 reads TGTGCCAGCAGCCGGACTAGCGGGGGGGCAACAGATACGCAGTATTTT.

This chain joins TRBV2 and TRBJ1-6, with TRBD1 identical over 11 bases. The CDR3 length is 14 residues. After removal of 4 bases from V and 11 bases from J, the junction contained 4 bases not matched to a gene. Germline V CDR1 and CDR2: SNHLY, FYNNEI. This CDR3 reads CASSAGGQGAPLHF. In nucleotides, the CDR3 is TGTGCCAGCAGTGCAGGGGGACAGGGGGCACCCCTCCACTTT.

The genes are TRBV20-1 and TRBJ2-1; D might be TRBD2 (6 bases). This CDR3 is 11 amino acids long. CDR1 and CDR2 from the germline V gene are DFQATT and SNEGSKA (reference sequence). The CDR3 is CRGGAGYEQFF. The CDR3 DNA follows: TGCAGGGGGGGAGCGGGCTATGAGCAGTTCTTC.

This clone appeared once. The J gene is TRBJ1-5, the V gene TRBV6-1; the D gene is possibly TRBD1 (5 bases). V was shortened by 6 bases and J by 2 bases, with 14 bases between the two germline ends. In germline, CDR1 is MNHNS, CDR2 SASEGT. This CDR3 is built from 15 residues. In DNA form, the CDR3 reads TGTGCCAGCAGCGGGACTCCCGGAGGCAATCAGCCCCAGCATTTT. Its translation is CASSGTPGGNQPQHF.

This chain connects TRBV5-1 to TRBJ2-1, with D unresolved. Germline CDR1 SGHRS, CDR2 YFSETQ. V dropped 1 base and J dropped 10 bases, with 12 bases sitting between them. The CDR3 runs 13 residues. The DNA for the CDR3 is TGCGCCAGCAGCTTGCCCTACAGTGGAGAGCAGTTCTTC. This encodes CASSLPYSGEQFF.

Only a few counts were recorded for this clone. This rearrangement joins TRBV7-9 to TRBJ1-6; TRBD1 matches at 8 bases. J lost 7 bases, V lost 5 bases, and 7 bases had no gene match. Germline lookup yields CDR1 SEHNR and CDR2 FQNEAQ (reference sequence). This CDR3 has 15 residues. In DNA, the CDR3 is TGTGCCAGCAGCCCCGGACAGGGTTTGAATTCACCCCTCCACTTT. Its protein product is CASSPGQGLNSPLHF.

The chain carries TRBV19 and TRBJ1-2; D remains ambiguous. CDR1 and CDR2 (germline): LNHDA, SQIVND (reference sequence). The CDR3 has 15 residues. With 1 base removed from V and 3 bases from J, the gap between germline ends came to 12 bases. CDR3 residues: CASSIAAGRHYGYTF. CDR3 in DNA: TGTGCCAGTAGTATAGCGGCAGGTCGCCACTATGGCTACACCTTC.

The chain combines TRBV4-2 with TRBJ2-3; 7 bases map to TRBD2. Unmatched junction bases numbered 1, after V lost 0 bases and J lost 1 base. This CDR3 region has 15 residues. Per the germline V gene, CDR1 is LGHNA and CDR2 is YNFKEQ. This CDR3 reads CASSQELAGTDTQYF. In nucleotides, the CDR3 is TGTGCCAGCAGCCAAGAGCTAGCGGGCACAGATACGCAGTATTTT.